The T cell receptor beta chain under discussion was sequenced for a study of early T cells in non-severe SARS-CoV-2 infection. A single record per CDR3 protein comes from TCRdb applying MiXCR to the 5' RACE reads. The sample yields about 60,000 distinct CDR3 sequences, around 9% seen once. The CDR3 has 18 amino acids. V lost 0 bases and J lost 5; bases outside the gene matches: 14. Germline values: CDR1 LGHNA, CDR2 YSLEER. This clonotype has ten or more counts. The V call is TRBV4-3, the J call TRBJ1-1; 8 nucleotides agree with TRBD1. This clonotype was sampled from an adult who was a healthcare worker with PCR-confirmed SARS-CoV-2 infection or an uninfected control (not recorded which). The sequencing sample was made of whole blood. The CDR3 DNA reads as TGCGCCAGCAGCCAAGATCTGGGCGGTACAGGGGGTAAAACTGAAGCTTTCTTT. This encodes CASSQDLGGTGGKTEAFF.